Below are 13 T cell receptor beta chains sequenced from a single sample in a study of blood T cell repertoires in COVID-19. The table came from immunoSEQ multiplex PCR; TCRdb's copy has only in-frame clones and leaves some out. The top ten hold 10% of the sample, which has about 370,000 clones, roughly 86% seen once. Sequenced sample: peripheral blood. These receptors originate from a woman in her twenties or thirties with COVID-19, enrolled during active disease.

This chain connects TRBV9 to TRBJ2-7; 7 nucleotides agree with TRBD2. Germline V CDR1 and CDR2: SGDLS, YYNGEE. This CDR3 has 14 amino acids. Losses at the gene ends were 1 base for V and 6 bases for J; bases not matched to a gene: 7. The chain's CDR3 is CASSVKGGDSEQYF. Written as DNA, the CDR3 is TGTGCCAGCAGCGTAAAGGGAGGGGATAGCGAGCAGTACTTC.

V gene TRBV6-5 combines with J gene TRBJ1-5; unclear D gene. V lost 6 bases, J lost 4 bases, and 13 bases lay in between. The CDR3 is made up of 14 amino acids. Germline V gives CDR1 MNHEY, CDR2 SVGAGI. CDR3: CASSQEADNQPQHF. In DNA form, the CDR3 reads TGTGCCAGCAGCCAAGAGGCGGATAATCAGCCCCAGCATTTT.

V usage is TRBV28 and J usage is TRBJ1-1; tentative D call: TRBD1 (5 bases). Germline CDR1 is MDHEN and CDR2 is SYDVKM. The V gene lost 5 bases and the J gene lost 4 bases, with 11 bases spanning the gap. The CDR3 totals 13 residues. CDR3 sequence (DNA): TGTGCCAGCAGTCGTCCTCAGGGCACTGAAGCTTTCTTT. Protein product: CASSRPQGTEAFF.

The count of this clone is one. V and J are TRBV4-1 and TRBJ2-7; D possibly corresponds to TRBD2 (6 bases). Per germline, CDR1 MGHRA and CDR2 YSYEKL. V was pared by 0 bases and J by 2 bases, with 14 bases between. The CDR3 is made up of 16 amino acids. Here the CDR3 DNA reads TGCGCCAGCAGCCAAGAGGGAGGAGGAGGAACCTACGAGCAGTACTTC. It codes for CASSQEGGGGTYEQYF.

The chain recombines TRBV28 with TRBJ1-2; D is perhaps TRBD1 (5 bases). V was cut by 8 bases and J by 5 bases, with 15 bases left in between. Germline CDR1 reads MDHEN; CDR2 reads SYDVKM. This CDR3 has 13 residues. The CDR3 DNA reads as TGTGCCAGCCTGGGGGGGGTAGGGTATGGCTACACCTTC. Residues: CASLGGVGYGYTF.

A few counts support this clone. The chain has TRBV28 and TRBJ2-4, with 8 bases matching TRBD2. The germline gives CDR1 MDHEN, CDR2 SYDVKM. This CDR3 spans 17 amino acids. V lost 6 bases to trimming and J lost 0 bases; unmatched junction nucleotides: 10. CDR3 loop: CASSPPILAGAKNIQYF. In DNA, the CDR3 is TGTGCCAGCAGCCCCCCAATCCTAGCGGGAGCCAAAAACATTCAGTACTTC.

Only a few counts were recorded for this clone. The chain joins TRBV2 to TRBJ2-2; 10 bases align to TRBD1. CDR1 and CDR2 from the germline V gene are SNHLY and FYNNEI. CDR3 length equals 15 residues. The junction had 9 bases not matched to a gene; V was cut back by 10 bases and J by 4 bases. CDR3: CAIRQGARGTGELFF. As DNA, the CDR3 is TGTGCCATCAGACAGGGGGCAAGGGGCACCGGGGAGCTGTTTTTT.

The V call is TRBV5-6, the J call TRBJ2-5; no firm D call. This CDR3 is built from 12 residues. Deletions cut 3 bases from V and 0 bases from J, with 3 bases between. Germline CDR1 and CDR2: SGHDT and YYEEEE. CDR3 DNA sequence: TGTGCCAGCAGCTCGTACCAAGAGACCCAGTACTTC. Its protein is CASSSYQETQYF.

The J gene is TRBJ1-3, the V gene TRBV18; 9 positions agree with TRBD1. Germline trimming cut 3 bases from V and 2 bases from J; bases unmatched to any gene: 2. The CDR3 is 15 residues long. The germline V gene has CDR1 KGHSH and CDR2 LQKENI. The CDR3 sequence: CASSPGQGPGNTIYF. CDR3 nucleotides: TGTGCCAGCTCACCGGGACAGGGACCTGGAAACACCATATATTTT. The full variable domain, completed using reference TRBV18 and TRBJ1-3, is NAGVMQNPRHLVRRRGQEARLRCSPMKGHSHVYWYRQLPEEGLKFMVYLQKENIIDESGMPKERFSAEFPKEGPSILRIQQVVRGDSAAYFCASSPGQGPGNTIYFGEGSWLTVV.

The chain combines TRBV28 with TRBJ2-5; TRBD2 matches at 7 bases. Unmatched junction bases numbered 9, after V lost 1 base and J lost 1 base. This CDR3 comprises 17 residues. Germline V gives CDR1 MDHEN, CDR2 SYDVKM. The CDR3 region is CASSLFGLGEFQETQYF. CDR3 bases: TGTGCCAGCAGTTTATTCGGACTAGGCGAATTCCAAGAGACCCAGTACTTC.

This chain joins TRBV29-1 and TRBJ2-5; TRBD1 agrees at 9 bases. The CDR3 is 13 amino acids. J lost 5 bases, V lost 6 bases, and 7 bases had no gene match. In germline, CDR1 is SQVTM, CDR2 ANQGSEA. For the CDR3, the DNA is TGCAGCGTGAACAGGGGGCTCGGGGAGACCCAGTACTTC. Amino acid sequence: CSVNRGLGETQYF.

The chain links TRBV10-2 to TRBJ1-2; D uncertain. The CDR3 is made up of 15 amino acids. V shed 3 bases and J shed 5 bases, with 16 bases lying between them. Germline V gene data show CDR1 as WSHSY and CDR2 as SAAADI. The CDR3 loop reads CASSDSASRGYGYTF. The CDR3 nucleotides are TGCGCCAGCAGTGATTCGGCCAGTCGGGGATATGGCTACACCTTC.

The V and J genes are TRBV6-6 and TRBJ2-6; TRBD1 is a possible D gene (6 bases). V lost 5 bases, J lost 1 base, and 9 bases lay in between. Germline V CDR1 and CDR2: MNHNY, SVGAGI (reference sequence). The CDR3 is 15 residues long. The CDR3 DNA reads TGTGCCAGCAGTGTCACAGGGTCTGGGGCCAACGTCCTGACTTTC. Its translation is CASSVTGSGANVLTF.